A selection of T cell receptor beta chains follows, all from one sample in a study of blood T cell repertoires in COVID-19. Only in-frame clones appear in the TCRdb table, and some are missing; sequencing was by immunoSEQ multiplex PCR. Here the sample spans more than 300,000 clones, approximately 90% being singletons. Sequenced: PBMCs or T cells enriched from blood (not recorded which). The receptors derive from a woman aged 40-49 years who had been exposed to COVID-19. Both conserved end residues are part of each CDR3. Each record gives: clone size, V gene, D gene, J gene, CDR3 protein, CDR3 DNA. D genes are given only for firm matches. Clone size appears in some rows only: once, few, many, or a class for an expanded clone.

clone_size: -; v_call: TRBV12-3/TRBV12-4; d_call: -; j_call: TRBJ1-1; cdr3_aa: CASSPGKNTEAFF; cdr3_nt: TGTGCCAGCAGCCCGGGGAAGAACACTGAAGCTTTCTTT
clone_size: -; v_call: TRBV9; d_call: -; j_call: TRBJ2-2; cdr3_aa: CASSVDSGTGELFF; cdr3_nt: TGTGCCAGCAGCGTAGATAGTGGCACCGGGGAGCTGTTTTTT
clone_size: -; v_call: TRBV7-3; d_call: -; j_call: TRBJ1-1; cdr3_aa: CASSEGSNTEAFF; cdr3_nt: TGTGCCAGCAGCGAGGGATCGAACACTGAAGCTTTCTTT
clone_size: -; v_call: TRBV19; d_call: TRBD1; j_call: TRBJ2-5; cdr3_aa: CASSRGGTGGRETQYF; cdr3_nt: TGTGCCAGTAGCCGAGGGGGGACAGGGGGCCGGGAGACCCAGTACTTC
clone_size: -; v_call: TRBV19; d_call: TRBD1; j_call: TRBJ2-1; cdr3_aa: CASRDRGRGNEQFF; cdr3_nt: TGTGCCAGTAGAGACAGGGGGCGGGGGAATGAGCAGTTCTTC
clone_size: -; v_call: TRBV14; d_call: -; j_call: TRBJ1-2; cdr3_aa: CASSQDRQNYGYTF; cdr3_nt: TGTGCCAGCAGCCAAGACCGACAGAACTATGGCTACACCTTC
clone_size: few; v_call: TRBV2; d_call: -; j_call: TRBJ2-2; cdr3_aa: CASGGTVSTGELFF; cdr3_nt: TGTGCCAGCGGCGGGACCGTTTCCACCGGGGAGCTGTTTTTT
clone_size: -; v_call: TRBV4-1; d_call: TRBD2; j_call: TRBJ2-7; cdr3_aa: CASSPRLSGRTSYEQYF; cdr3_nt: TGCGCCAGCAGCCCCCGCTTATCCGGGAGGACTTCTTACGAGCAGTACTTC
clone_size: -; v_call: TRBV24-1; d_call: TRBD1; j_call: TRBJ2-1; cdr3_aa: CATSSGQASSYNEQFF; cdr3_nt: TGTGCCACCAGTTCCGGACAGGCCAGCTCCTACAATGAGCAGTTCTTC
clone_size: -; v_call: TRBV2; d_call: TRBD2; j_call: TRBJ2-1; cdr3_aa: CASSERTSGVGEQFF; cdr3_nt: TGTGCCAGCAGTGAAAGGACTAGCGGAGTCGGTGAGCAGTTCTTC
clone_size: -; v_call: TRBV5-6; d_call: -; j_call: TRBJ1-4; cdr3_aa: CASSDAGVLRGKLFF; cdr3_nt: TGTGCCAGCAGCGACGCCGGGGTGTTGAGAGGAAAACTGTTTTTT
clone_size: once; v_call: TRBV9; d_call: TRBD2; j_call: TRBJ2-1; cdr3_aa: CASSVAPSGGASDEQFF; cdr3_nt: TGTGCCAGCAGCGTGGCTCCTAGCGGGGGGGCCTCGGATGAGCAGTTCTTC
clone_size: -; v_call: TRBV2; d_call: TRBD1; j_call: TRBJ2-2; cdr3_aa: CASRDRTGGITGELFF; cdr3_nt: TGTGCCAGCAGGGATCGGACAGGGGGGATTACCGGGGAGCTGTTTTTT
clone_size: -; v_call: TRBV9; d_call: -; j_call: TRBJ2-2; cdr3_aa: CASSGGHAEAGELFF; cdr3_nt: TGTGCCAGCAGCGGTGGGCATGCGGAGGCCGGGGAGCTGTTTTTT
clone_size: -; v_call: TRBV11-3; d_call: -; j_call: TRBJ2-3; cdr3_aa: CASSRGGGSRDTQYF; cdr3_nt: TGTGCCAGCAGCCGAGGGGGGGGATCGCGGGATACGCAGTATTTT
clone_size: -; v_call: TRBV12-1; d_call: -; j_call: TRBJ2-1; cdr3_aa: CASSTPGLAGVNEQFF; cdr3_nt: TGTGCCAGCAGCACCCCGGGACTAGCGGGAGTGAATGAGCAGTTCTTC
clone_size: few; v_call: TRBV19; d_call: -; j_call: TRBJ1-1; cdr3_aa: CASRGGGVGEAFF; cdr3_nt: TGTGCCAGTAGAGGTGGGGGCGTCGGGGAAGCTTTCTTT
clone_size: -; v_call: TRBV5-6; d_call: TRBD2; j_call: TRBJ2-3; cdr3_aa: CASSFGLADSTDTQYF; cdr3_nt: TGTGCCAGCAGCTTCGGACTAGCGGACAGCACAGATACGCAGTATTTT
clone_size: -; v_call: TRBV7-2; d_call: -; j_call: TRBJ1-4; cdr3_aa: CASSLGQSATNEKLFF; cdr3_nt: TGTGCCAGCAGCTTAGGGCAGTCCGCAACTAATGAAAAACTGTTTTTT
clone_size: -; v_call: TRBV18; d_call: -; j_call: TRBJ1-2; cdr3_aa: CASSPLDSPNYGYTF; cdr3_nt: TGTGCCAGCTCACCACTGGACAGCCCTAACTATGGCTACACCTTC
clone_size: -; v_call: TRBV7-9; d_call: -; j_call: TRBJ1-6; cdr3_aa: CASSLDSQGWYSPLHF; cdr3_nt: TGTGCCAGCAGCTTAGATAGCCAGGGGTGGTATTCACCCCTCCACTTT
clone_size: -; v_call: TRBV24-1; d_call: -; j_call: TRBJ2-3; cdr3_aa: CATSDLGAGTDTQYF; cdr3_nt: TGTGCCACCAGTGATTTGGGAGCGGGTACAGATACGCAGTATTTT
clone_size: -; v_call: TRBV19; d_call: TRBD1; j_call: TRBJ1-1; cdr3_aa: CASRQGAVNTEAFF; cdr3_nt: TGTGCCAGTAGACAGGGGGCGGTGAACACTGAAGCTTTCTTT
clone_size: -; v_call: TRBV19; d_call: TRBD1; j_call: TRBJ2-7; cdr3_aa: CASSRSGTGSYEQYF; cdr3_nt: TGTGCCAGTAGCCGTTCCGGGACAGGGTCTTACGAGCAGTACTTC
clone_size: -; v_call: TRBV20-1; d_call: TRBD2; j_call: TRBJ2-1; cdr3_aa: CSASGVAGRRYNEQFF; cdr3_nt: TGCAGTGCTAGTGGCGTAGCGGGGAGGAGATACAATGAGCAGTTCTTC
clone_size: -; v_call: TRBV7-2; d_call: -; j_call: TRBJ2-7; cdr3_aa: CASSLSGRNTYEQYF; cdr3_nt: TGTGCCAGCAGCTTAAGTGGGAGGAACACCTACGAGCAGTACTTC
clone_size: -; v_call: TRBV11-1; d_call: -; j_call: TRBJ1-5; cdr3_aa: CASSQDSANQPQHF; cdr3_nt: TGTGCCAGCAGCCAGGACAGCGCCAATCAGCCCCAGCATTTT
clone_size: -; v_call: TRBV11-3; d_call: -; j_call: TRBJ2-7; cdr3_aa: CASSLDSGGEQYF; cdr3_nt: TGTGCCAGCAGCTTAGACTCCGGGGGCGAGCAGTACTTC
clone_size: -; v_call: TRBV6-4; d_call: TRBD1; j_call: TRBJ1-2; cdr3_aa: CASRAPGTGSPYTF; cdr3_nt: TGTGCCAGCAGGGCGCCCGGGACAGGGTCTCCTTACACCTTC
clone_size: -; v_call: TRBV19; d_call: TRBD1; j_call: TRBJ1-2; cdr3_aa: CASSIVPGQGDTF; cdr3_nt: TGTGCCAGTAGTATCGTTCCGGGACAGGGCGACACCTTC
clone_size: -; v_call: TRBV5-1; d_call: -; j_call: TRBJ2-1; cdr3_aa: CASSLNLGTGTGYNEQFF; cdr3_nt: TGCGCCAGCAGCTTGAACCTTGGTACCGGGACTGGTTACAATGAGCAGTTCTTC
clone_size: few; v_call: TRBV7-3; d_call: -; j_call: TRBJ2-2; cdr3_aa: CASSLTAAANTGELFF; cdr3_nt: TGTGCCAGCAGCTTAACGGCAGCGGCGAACACCGGGGAGCTGTTTTTT